This passage covers 4 T cell receptor beta chains from one sample sequenced in a study of Ad26.COV2.S vaccination and SARS-CoV-2 variants. The data were produced by immunoSEQ multiplex PCR, yet TCRdb's version contains in-frame clones alone and is incomplete. The sample has some 290,000 clones, about 82% seen once; the top ten hold 2% to 2.5%. Treatment in this sample: approximately 18 received Ad26.COV2.S at low or high dose, single or two shots; 5 received placebo; per-sample allocation not given. All samples were drawn on day 63, counting from the first vaccine or placebo injection. Sample: peripheral blood, taken in a trial of Ad26.COV2.S vaccine versus placebo. Receptors originate from a person aged 18-60 years who received the Ad26.COV2.S COVID-19 vaccine or a placebo.

The rearrangement uses TRBV4-2 and TRBJ1-5, with no clear D. Trimming pared 1 base from V and 3 bases from J, leaving 10 bases between. Looked up from germline, CDR1 is LGHNA and CDR2 is YNFKEQ. CDR3 length: 15 residues. CDR3 DNA: TGTGCCAGCAGCCAAGGTCAGGCCCTCAATCAGCCCCAGCATTTT. This translates into CASSQGQALNQPQHF.

The chain has TRBV6-5 and TRBJ2-5; 9 nucleotides line up with TRBD1. V lost 5 bases to trimming and J lost 3 bases; unmatched junction nucleotides: 1. Germline assignment: CDR1 MNHEY and CDR2 SVGAGI. CDR3 size: 13 residues. The DNA for the CDR3 is TGTGCCAGCAGTAGGACAGGGGAAGAGACCCAGTACTTC. This translates into CASSRTGEETQYF.

The chain couples TRBV29-1 to TRBJ2-3; D gene ambiguous. The V end was cut by 1 base, the J end by 10 bases, with 21 bases between. This CDR3 spans 15 amino acids. CDR1 and CDR2 from the germline V gene are SQVTM and ANQGSEA. The CDR3 is CSVEGSAVDRVAQYF. The CDR3 DNA reads as TGCAGCGTTGAAGGTTCGGCAGTCGACCGGGTCGCGCAGTATTTT.

This chain joins TRBV10-3 and TRBJ1-1; D remains unclear. Trimming removed 3 bases at V and 1 base at J, with 18 bases between. The CDR3 is 17 residues long. Germline V CDR1 and CDR2: ENHRY, SYGVKD. CDR3 amino acids: CAISEPDNRGTNTEAFF. DNA for the CDR3: TGTGCCATCAGTGAACCTGACAACCGGGGTACGAACACTGAAGCTTTCTTT.